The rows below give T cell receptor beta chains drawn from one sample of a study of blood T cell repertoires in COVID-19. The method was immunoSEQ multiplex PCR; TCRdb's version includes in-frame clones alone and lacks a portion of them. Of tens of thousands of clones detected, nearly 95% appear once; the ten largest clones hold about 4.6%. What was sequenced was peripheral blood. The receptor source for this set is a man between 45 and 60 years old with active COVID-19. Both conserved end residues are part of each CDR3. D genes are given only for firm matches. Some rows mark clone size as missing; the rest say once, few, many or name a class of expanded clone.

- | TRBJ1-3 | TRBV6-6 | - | CASFGAAASTRGTIYF | TGTGCCAGCTTTGGTGCGGCCGCATCCACGCGGGGGACCATATATTTT
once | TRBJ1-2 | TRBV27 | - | CASSLKGKGNANYGYTF | TGTGCCAGCAGTTTAAAGGGGAAGGGAAACGCTAACTATGGCTACACCTTC
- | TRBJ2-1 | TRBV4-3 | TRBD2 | CASSLILLAGGGNEQFF | TGCGCCAGCAGCCTCATTCTACTAGCGGGGGGGGGCAATGAGCAGTTCTTC
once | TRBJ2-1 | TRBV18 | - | CASSVRKQGANNEQFF | TGTGCCAGCTCAGTTAGGAAACAGGGTGCGAACAATGAGCAGTTCTTC
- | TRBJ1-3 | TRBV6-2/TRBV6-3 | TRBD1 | CASSFLRGRSGNTIYF | TGTGCCAGCAGCTTCCTCAGGGGGCGAAGTGGAAACACCATATATTTT
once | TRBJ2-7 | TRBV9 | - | CASSPENSYEQYF | TGTGCCAGCAGCCCCGAGAACTCCTACGAGCAGTACTTC
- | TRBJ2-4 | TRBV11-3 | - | CASSLSRIKNIQYF | TGTGCCAGCAGCTTGAGTCGAATCAAAAACATTCAGTACTTC
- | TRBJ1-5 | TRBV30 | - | CAWSVRENQPQHF | TGTGCCTGGAGTGTACGGGAGAATCAGCCCCAGCATTTT
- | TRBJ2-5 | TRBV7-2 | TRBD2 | CASSLPGGGLKTQYF | TGTGCCAGCAGCTTGCCGGGGGGGGGCCTCAAGACCCAGTACTTC
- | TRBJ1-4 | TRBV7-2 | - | CASSLAHGGSIEKLFF | TGTGCCAGCAGCTTAGCACACGGGGGATCTATCGAAAAACTGTTTTTT